These T cell receptor beta chains were read from a single sample in a study of blood T cell repertoires in COVID-19. TCRdb's copy holds only in-frame clones and misses some; the assay was immunoSEQ multiplex PCR. In the table there are about 200,000 clones, around four fifths of which are singletons. Material: peripheral blood. The origin of the receptors is a woman between 50 and 59 years old with active or convalescent COVID-19. Each CDR3 is given with its conserved first and last residue. D genes are given only for firm matches. The size entry is marked missing in some rows and otherwise reads once, few, many or a size class.

v_gene: TRBV30
d_gene: NA
j_gene: TRBJ2-2
abundance: NA
CDR3aa: CAWSPLGRANTGELFF
CDR3nt: TGTGCCTGGAGCCCCTTAGGGAGAGCGAACACCGGGGAGCTGTTTTTT

v_gene: TRBV28
d_gene: TRBD1
j_gene: TRBJ1-1
abundance: NA
CDR3aa: CASRGDSKAFF
CDR3nt: TGTGCCAGCAGGGGGGACAGTAAAGCTTTCTTT

v_gene: TRBV9
d_gene: NA
j_gene: TRBJ2-5
abundance: NA
CDR3aa: CASSVGGAGTPQETQYF
CDR3nt: TGTGCCAGCAGCGTAGGGGGTGCCGGGACACCTCAAGAGACCCAGTACTTC

v_gene: TRBV6-5
d_gene: NA
j_gene: TRBJ1-1
abundance: NA
CDR3aa: CASTGDRNTEAFF
CDR3nt: TGTGCCAGCACCGGCGACAGGAACACTGAAGCTTTCTTT

v_gene: TRBV9
d_gene: TRBD2
j_gene: TRBJ2-7
abundance: few
CDR3aa: CASSEGSGSYEQYF
CDR3nt: TGTGCCAGCAGCGAGGGTAGCGGGAGTTACGAGCAGTACTTC

v_gene: TRBV11-2
d_gene: NA
j_gene: TRBJ2-2
abundance: NA
CDR3aa: CASSLASNVQLTGELFF
CDR3nt: TGTGCCAGCAGCTTAGCCTCTAACGTGCAATTAACCGGGGAGCTGTTTTTT

v_gene: TRBV7-9
d_gene: NA
j_gene: TRBJ2-5
abundance: NA
CDR3aa: CASIEVQKGETQYF
CDR3nt: TGTGCCAGCATAGAAGTCCAAAAGGGGGAGACCCAGTACTTC

v_gene: TRBV11-3
d_gene: TRBD2
j_gene: TRBJ2-3
abundance: NA
CDR3aa: CASSQSGSVTDTQYF
CDR3nt: TGTGCCAGCAGCCAAAGCGGGAGCGTCACAGATACGCAGTATTTT

v_gene: TRBV29-1
d_gene: TRBD1
j_gene: TRBJ2-1
abundance: NA
CDR3aa: CSVLRDRGVNEQFF
CDR3nt: TGCAGCGTTCTCCGGGACAGGGGGGTTAATGAGCAGTTCTTC

v_gene: TRBV19
d_gene: TRBD2
j_gene: TRBJ2-1
abundance: NA
CDR3aa: CASSQVAGNNEQFF
CDR3nt: TGTGCCAGTAGTCAGGTAGCGGGGAACAATGAGCAGTTCTTC

v_gene: TRBV24-1
d_gene: TRBD2
j_gene: TRBJ2-1
abundance: NA
CDR3aa: CATSDPRRAAGLAGYNEQFF
CDR3nt: TGTGCCACCAGTGATCCCCGACGGGCAGCTGGACTAGCGGGATACAATGAGCAGTTCTTC

v_gene: TRBV7-9
d_gene: NA
j_gene: TRBJ2-3
abundance: NA
CDR3aa: CASSLDRSSTDTQYF
CDR3nt: TGTGCCAGCAGCTTAGACAGGAGCTCCACAGATACGCAGTATTTT

v_gene: TRBV20-1
d_gene: TRBD1
j_gene: TRBJ1-2
abundance: NA
CDR3aa: CSASTTGVSDGYTF
CDR3nt: TGCAGTGCTAGTACGACAGGGGTCTCGGATGGCTACACCTTC

v_gene: TRBV11-2
d_gene: NA
j_gene: TRBJ2-1
abundance: NA
CDR3aa: CASSRGLSYNEQFF
CDR3nt: TGTGCCAGCAGCAGGGGGTTGTCCTACAATGAGCAGTTCTTC

v_gene: TRBV5-1
d_gene: TRBD2
j_gene: TRBJ2-3
abundance: NA
CDR3aa: CASSPVGAAGGAGTDTQYF
CDR3nt: TGCGCCAGCAGCCCCGTCGGGGCGGCGGGGGGGGCTGGCACAGATACGCAGTATTTT

v_gene: TRBV10-3
d_gene: NA
j_gene: TRBJ1-5
abundance: NA
CDR3aa: CAISQGVSNQPQHF
CDR3nt: TGTGCCATCAGTCAGGGTGTGAGCAATCAGCCCCAGCATTTT

v_gene: TRBV7-2
d_gene: NA
j_gene: TRBJ1-6
abundance: NA
CDR3aa: CASSLEAGHVSPLHF
CDR3nt: TGTGCCAGCAGCTTAGAAGCAGGGCATGTGTCACCCCTCCACTTT

v_gene: TRBV5-4
d_gene: NA
j_gene: TRBJ1-6
abundance: once
CDR3aa: CASSLGTHANSPLHF
CDR3nt: TGTGCCAGCAGCTTAGGGACACATGCTAATTCACCCCTCCACTTT